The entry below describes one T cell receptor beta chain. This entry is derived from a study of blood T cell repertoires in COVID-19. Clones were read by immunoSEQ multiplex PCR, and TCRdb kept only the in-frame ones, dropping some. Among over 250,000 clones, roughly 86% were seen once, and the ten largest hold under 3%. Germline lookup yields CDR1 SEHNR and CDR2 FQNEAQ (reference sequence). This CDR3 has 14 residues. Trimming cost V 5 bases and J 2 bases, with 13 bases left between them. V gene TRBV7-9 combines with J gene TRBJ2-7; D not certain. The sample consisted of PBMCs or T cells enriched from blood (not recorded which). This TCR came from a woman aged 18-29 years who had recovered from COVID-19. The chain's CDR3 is CASSPLRLPYEQYF. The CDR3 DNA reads TGTGCCAGCAGCCCCCTCAGGCTTCCCTACGAGCAGTACTTC.